One sample yielded the 19 T cell receptor beta chains listed below, sequenced in a study of tumor-infiltrating lymphocytes in oesophageal squamous cell carcinoma. TCRdb used MiXCR to reprocess the PCR reads, holding one entry per CDR3 protein. This table holds about 12,000 distinct CDR3 sequences, over 50% found once. The sequencing sample was made of esophageal tumor tissue. The receptors shown here come from a male donor with esophageal squamous cell carcinoma.

On this clonotype: This is likely a read error, given that the CDR3 carries no conserved phenylalanine or tryptophan at its end. Because the CDR3's place on the DNA is in doubt, the DNA is left out and the CDR3 is given as listed by TCRdb. The chain uses TRBV7-2 and TRBJ1-1. The CDR3 length is 16 residues, termini included. The V gene's germline CDR1 is SGHTA and CDR2 FQGNSA. CDR3 amino acids: CASSLTGTSSTQYFGQ.

This clonotype was seen at least ten times. The V and J genes are TRBV6-6 and TRBJ1-1; 9 bases match TRBD1. The V gene end was trimmed by 2 bases and the J gene end by 0 bases; junction bases not matched to a gene: 10. The CDR3 sequence is 18 residues long. CDR1 is MNHNY and CDR2 is SVGAGI in the germline V gene (reference sequence). CDR3 DNA sequence: TGTGCCAGCAGTTACGGGGACAGGGATGATTCAATGAACACTGAAGCTTTCTTT. Its protein product is CASSYGDRDDSMNTEAFF.

This chain links TRBV12-3 or TRBV12-4 with TRBJ2-1, with D uncertain. The CDR3 consists of 15 residues. V lost 6 bases and J lost 3, with 15 bases in between. CDR3 loop: CASSPFRSDYNEQFF. The CDR3 DNA is TGTGCCAGCAGCCCGTTTCGGAGCGACTACAATGAGCAGTTCTTC.

This clonotype was seen once. V and J are TRBV7-4 and TRBJ2-1; either TRBD1 or TRBD2 may supply D (5 bases each). The J call may be mistaken, given a closer DNA end match to TRBJ2-5. Germline V CDR1 and CDR2: SGHVT, SQSDAQ. This CDR3 has 12 residues. The CDR3 loop reads CASSSARDHQYF. The CDR3 DNA is TGTGCCAGCAGCTCAGCCCGGGACCACCAGTACTTC.

Note on this clonotype: At one end, the junction sequence differs from germline, possibly due to a read error. V and J are TRBV7-2 and TRBJ1-1; a weak D match, TRBD1 (5 bases). The CDR3 is 14 residues long. Germline V gene lookup returns CDR1 SGHTA and CDR2 FQGNSA. CDR3 in amino acids: CASSFQGSNAEAFF. CDR3 sequence (DNA): TGTGCCAGCAGCTTTCAGGGCTCGAACGCTGAAGCTTTCTTT.

This chain uses TRBV7-8 with TRBJ2-1, with 12 bases aligning to TRBD2. The DNA end favors TRBJ2-7, so the J call may be wrong. Per the germline V gene, CDR1 is SGHVS and CDR2 is FQNEAQ. The CDR3 runs to 16 residues. CDR3 sequence: CASRTPRTSGGYEQYF. The CDR3 DNA sequence: TGTGCCAGCAGAACCCCTCGTACTAGCGGGGGGTACGAGCAGTACTTC.

The CDR3 DNA follows: TGTGCCAGCAGCTTTGAGGCTAGCGGGAGTTACGAGCAGTACTTC. As protein: CASSFEASGSYEQYF. This chain connects TRBV7-3 to TRBJ2-5, with 10 bases identical to TRBD2. The J call may not be correct, given that the DNA end is closer to TRBJ2-7. The CDR3 is 15 residues long. The germline CDR1 and CDR2 sequences are SGHTA and FQGTGA.

The chain carries TRBV6-1 and TRBJ2-5; 8 positions agree with TRBD1. This CDR3 is 15 amino acids long. Germline V gene lookup returns CDR1 MNHNS and CDR2 SASEGT. The V segment lost 6 bases and the J segment 0 bases; nucleotides outside the gene matches: 6. Here the CDR3 DNA reads TGTGCCAGCAGCCAGGGGGCGGGGTACCAAGAGACCCAGTACTTC. Protein product: CASSQGAGYQETQYF.

This clonotype is deemed medium-sized (0.01 to 0.1%). This chain connects TRBV12-3 or TRBV12-4 to TRBJ2-3; unclear D gene. The CDR3 sequence is 12 residues long. V lost 7 bases and J lost 4, with 9 bases in between. CDR3 nucleotides: TGTGCCAGCACCGTGACGGCAGATACGCAGTATTTT. It yields the protein CASTVTADTQYF.

The chain joins TRBV12-3 or TRBV12-4 to TRBJ2-5, with D tentatively TRBD1 (6 bases). Judging by the DNA end, TRBJ2-3 fits better; the J call may be wrong. The CDR3 is 14 amino acids. CDR3 region: CASSLRTATDTQYF. CDR3 DNA sequence: TGTGCCAGCAGCCTCAGGACAGCCACAGATACGCAGTATTTT.

The rearrangement joins TRBV6-2 or TRBV6-3 to TRBJ2-1, with D possibly being TRBD1 or TRBD2 (5 bases each). Trimming removed 8 bases at V and 16 bases at J, with 21 bases between. Per the germline V gene, CDR1 is MNHEY and CDR2 is SVGEGT. The CDR3 extends over 12 amino acids. CDR3 DNA: TGTGCCAGCGGGGGTAACTATGGCTACACCTTCTTC. It encodes CASGGNYGYTFF.

The V gene is TRBV12-3 or TRBV12-4, the J gene TRBJ2-1; D perhaps matches TRBD2 (5 bases). The assigned J gene may be wrong: the sequence end matches TRBJ2-5 better. The CDR3 consists of 13 residues. The CDR3 sequence: CASSRTSTKTQYF. The CDR3 coding sequence is TGTGCCAGCAGTCGGACTTCGACTAAGACCCAGTACTTC.

This clonotype showed up just a few times. The chain is built from TRBV7-2 and TRBJ2-7; D gene uncertain. This CDR3 spans 15 amino acids. Per the germline V gene, CDR1 is SGHTA and CDR2 is FQGNSA. The V end lost 5 bases, the J end lost 0 bases, and 14 bases lay between the germline ends. In DNA form, the CDR3 reads TGTGCCAGCAGCATGGGATCTTCCACCTCCTACGAGCAGTACTTC. Protein product: CASSMGSSTSYEQYF.

In its sample, this clonotype was seen many times. This sequence joins TRBV5-1 and TRBJ2-2; tentatively, D is TRBD1 (5 bases). The CDR3 has 15 residues. Trimming took 2 bases from V and 1 from J, leaving 9 bases between them. The germline V gene has CDR1 SGHRS and CDR2 YFSETQ. The CDR3 DNA is TGCGCCAGCAGCTTATCCGGACAGAACACCGGGGAGCTGTTTTTT. This sequence encodes CASSLSGQNTGELFF.

The chain carries TRBV7-8 and TRBJ1-4, with D tentatively TRBD1 (5 bases). V was shortened by 0 bases and J by 5 bases, with 7 bases between the two germline ends. CDR3 size: 14 residues. Germline V gene sequence: CDR1 SGHVS, CDR2 FQNEAQ. The CDR3 reads CASSLAGVNEKLFF. Written as DNA, the CDR3 is TGTGCCAGCAGCTTAGCAGGGGTAAATGAAAAACTGTTTTTT.

This chain connects TRBV19 to TRBJ2-7; 8 nucleotides align to TRBD1. The CDR3 has 13 amino acids. V shed 4 bases, J shed 3 bases, and the junction held 2 bases outside the gene matches. Germline CDR1 LNHDA, CDR2 SQIVND (reference sequence). CDR3 region: CASSKDRGYEQYF. CDR3 nucleotides: TGTGCCAGTAGTAAAGACAGGGGCTACGAGCAGTACTTC.

On this clonotype itself: The germline gene is not matched at one end of the junction; a read error may be the cause. This chain uses TRBV7-6 with TRBJ1-4, with D possibly TRBD1 on 5 matching bases. The end of the DNA is better explained by TRBJ2-2, so the J call may be wrong. Germline V gene sequence: CDR1 SGHVS, CDR2 FNYEAQ. CDR3 length equals 15 residues. CDR3 in amino acids: CASSLGQGYTGELFF. The CDR3 DNA sequence: TGTGCTAGCAGCTTAGGGCAGGGCTACACCGGGGAGCTGTTTTTT.

This clonotype has ten or more counts. The chain recombines TRBV7-2 with TRBJ2-3; 9 bases are shared with TRBD2. Trimming removed 5 bases from V and 4 bases from J; junction bases left unmatched: 7. The CDR3 has 15 amino acids. Germline CDR1 is SGHTA and CDR2 is FQGNSA. In DNA, the CDR3 is TGTGCCAGCAGCGGACAAGCGGGAGGAGCAGATACGCAGTATTTT. Amino acid sequence: CASSGQAGGADTQYF.

This clonotype is categorized as medium-sized. The genes are TRBV7-6 and TRBJ2-1; TRBD2 is a possible D gene (5 bases). Germline values: CDR1 SGHVS, CDR2 FNYEAQ. The V gene lost 1 base and the J gene lost 4 bases, with 8 bases spanning the gap. The CDR3 is 14 residues long. The CDR3 DNA reads TGTGCCAGCAGCTTAGGAACGGGGTACAATGAGCAGTTCTTC. This gives the protein CASSLGTGYNEQFF.